Below are 13 T cell receptor beta chains sequenced from a single sample in a study of cytotoxic CD8 clonotypes in ibrutinib-treated CLL. The data were produced by immunoSEQ multiplex PCR, yet TCRdb's version contains in-frame clones alone and is incomplete. The sample has some 130,000 clones; 80% to 90% are singletons. This sample comprised PBMCs, obtained after 24 months of ibrutinib treatment. The receptors shown here come from a human donor with chronic lymphocytic leukemia.

The gene calls are TRBV6-1 and TRBJ2-2; 9 bases fit TRBD1. Unmatched junction bases numbered 3, after V lost 2 bases and J lost 5 bases. Germline assignment: CDR1 MNHNS and CDR2 SASEGT. The CDR3 spans 15 residues. This chain's CDR3 is CASSERGQGTGELFF. The CDR3 coding sequence is TGTGCCAGCAGTGAAAGGGGACAGGGAACCGGGGAGCTGTTTTTT.

This clone has more than one count but fewer than ten. This sequence joins TRBV5-5 and TRBJ2-1; possible D gene TRBD2, 6 bases. This CDR3 has 14 residues. The ends were cut back, 7 bases at V and 7 bases at J, with 18 bases in the middle. Germline loops: CDR1 SGHKS, CDR2 YYEKEE (reference sequence). CDR3 loop: CASVPLLARNEQFF. As DNA, the CDR3 is TGTGCCAGCGTACCATTACTAGCAAGGAATGAGCAGTTCTTC.

This clone has a handful of counts. The J gene is TRBJ2-7, the V gene TRBV6-5; possibly TRBD1 for D (6 bases). The CDR3 totals 15 residues. Per the germline V gene, CDR1 is MNHEY and CDR2 is SVGAGI. Trimming removed 0 bases from V and 4 bases from J, with 13 bases in between. As DNA, the CDR3 is TGTGCCAGCAGTTACTCGCTTGACAGGTGGTACGAGCAGTACTTC. Amino acid sequence: CASSYSLDRWYEQYF.

The chain employs TRBV5-1 and TRBJ2-3; weak D call: TRBD2 (6 bases). Looked up from germline, CDR1 is SGHRS and CDR2 is YFSETQ. The V end lost 4 bases, the J end lost 6 bases, and 15 bases lay between the germline ends. This CDR3 contains 14 residues. CDR3 loop: CASSKGAGLDTQYF. As DNA, the CDR3 is TGCGCCAGCAGCAAAGGGGCGGGACTGGATACGCAGTATTTT.

The chain links TRBV30 to TRBJ1-2, with 7 nucleotides matching TRBD1. Germline loops: CDR1 GTSNPN, CDR2 SVGIG (reference sequence). The CDR3 contains 15 residues. The trim removed 3 bases at V and 0 bases at J, leaving 7 bases unmatched. The CDR3 DNA sequence: TGTGCCTGGAGAGGGGGGACAGTCCCTAACTATGGCTACACCTTC. This codes for CAWRGGTVPNYGYTF.

The rearrangement joins TRBV7-2 to TRBJ2-7, with D perhaps being TRBD1 or TRBD2 (6 bases each). Trimming removed 5 bases at V and 4 bases at J, with 15 bases between. The CDR3 runs to 14 residues. Germline V lookup: CDR1 SGHTA, CDR2 FQGNSA. CDR3 coding DNA: TGTGCCAGCAGCGAACAGCCGGGGGCATACGAGCAGTACTTC. The encoded protein is CASSEQPGAYEQYF.

The V gene is TRBV6-5, the J gene TRBJ2-7; D possibly corresponds to TRBD1 (6 bases). The CDR3 covers 15 residues. V lost 2 bases, J lost 0 bases, and 11 bases lay in between. Germline V CDR1 and CDR2: MNHEY, SVGAGI. CDR3 nucleotides: TGTGCCAGCAGTTACGGGGGCAGGGGCTCCTACGAGCAGTACTTC. Translating gives CASSYGGRGSYEQYF.

The gene calls are TRBV9 and TRBJ2-7; tentative D call: TRBD2 (6 bases). CDR1 is SGDLS and CDR2 is YYNGEE in the germline V gene. The CDR3 extends over 13 amino acids. V lost 4 bases and J 3 bases, leaving 11 bases between the germline ends. CDR3 residues: CASSSRLGYEQYF. DNA of the CDR3: TGTGCCAGCAGCTCCCGACTAGGCTACGAGCAGTACTTC.

This chain uses TRBV7-2 with TRBJ1-1; 7 nucleotides match TRBD1. The germline gives CDR1 SGHTA, CDR2 FQGNSA. V lost 5 bases to trimming and J lost 4 bases; unmatched junction nucleotides: 4. The CDR3 consists of 13 residues. The CDR3 is CASSPQGITEAFF. The CDR3 DNA follows: TGTGCCAGCAGCCCACAGGGGATCACTGAAGCTTTCTTT.

The rearrangement links TRBV2 to TRBJ1-2; TRBD1 matches 8 bases. In germline, CDR1 is SNHLY, CDR2 FYNNEI. After removal of 6 bases from V and 2 bases from J, the junction contained 2 bases not matched to a gene. The length of the CDR3 is 13 residues. In DNA, the CDR3 is TGTGCCAGCAGGCGACAGGGGAACTATGGCTACACCTTC. Residues: CASRRQGNYGYTF.

About this clone itself: Other DNA sequences from this sample encode an identical CDR3 as well. V gene TRBV28 combines with J gene TRBJ2-7, with 9 positions matching TRBD2. The V gene end was trimmed by 5 bases and the J gene end by 0 bases; junction bases not matched to a gene: 5. The germline V gene encodes CDR1 MDHEN and CDR2 SYDVKM. The CDR3 consists of 15 residues. Here the CDR3 reads CASSLGAGGSYEQYF. CDR3 sequence (DNA): TGTGCCAGCAGTCTGGGAGCGGGGGGCTCCTACGAGCAGTACTTC.

In its sample, this clone was seen a few times. This chain connects TRBV10-1 to TRBJ1-5, with unresolved D. CDR1 and CDR2 (germline): WNHNN, SYGVQD (reference sequence). V shed 0 bases and J shed 5 bases, with 14 bases lying between them. This CDR3 has 16 amino acids. The DNA for the CDR3 is TGCGCCAGCAGTGAGTCGATTGGGCAATACGATCAGCCCCAGCATTTT. This translates into CASSESIGQYDQPQHF.

V gene TRBV28 combines with J gene TRBJ2-7; TRBD2 agrees at 10 bases. This CDR3 has 16 amino acids. V lost 8 bases to trimming and J lost 7 bases; unmatched junction nucleotides: 17. Germline assignment: CDR1 MDHEN and CDR2 SYDVKM. The CDR3 region has the DNA TGTGCCAGCGAGTCCCATTATAGCGGGAGGACGGGGGAGCAGTACTTC. Its protein is CASESHYSGRTGEQYF. Complete variable domain (other parts from reference TRBV28 and TRBJ2-7): DVKVTQSSRYLVKRTGEKVFLECVQDMDHENMFWYRQDPGLGLRLIYFSYDVKMKEKGDIPEGYSVSREKKERFSLILESASTNQTSMYLCASESHYSGRTGEQYFGPGTRLTVT.